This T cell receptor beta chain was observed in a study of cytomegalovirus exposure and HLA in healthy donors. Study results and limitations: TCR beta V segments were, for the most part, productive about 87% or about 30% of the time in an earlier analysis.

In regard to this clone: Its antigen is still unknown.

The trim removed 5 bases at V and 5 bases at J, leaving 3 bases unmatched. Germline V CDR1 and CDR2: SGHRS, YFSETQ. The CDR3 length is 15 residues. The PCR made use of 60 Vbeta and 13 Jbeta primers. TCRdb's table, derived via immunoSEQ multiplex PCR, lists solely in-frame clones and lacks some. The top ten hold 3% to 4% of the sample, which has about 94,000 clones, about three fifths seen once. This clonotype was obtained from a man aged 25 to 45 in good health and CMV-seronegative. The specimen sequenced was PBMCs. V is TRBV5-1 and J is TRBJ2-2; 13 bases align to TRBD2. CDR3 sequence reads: CASRLAGGRTGELFF. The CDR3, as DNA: TGCGCCAGCAGACTAGCGGGGGGGCGTACCGGGGAGCTGTTTTTT.